Only a few counts were recorded for the clone carrying this TCR beta chain. Its target is unknown. This specimen comes from a study of cytomegalovirus exposure and HLA in healthy donors. Primers for the PCR totalled 60 Vbeta and 13 Jbeta. This table comes from immunoSEQ multiplex PCR, and its TCRdb copy is limited to in-frame clones, with some not included. The sample contains 130,000 to 150,000 clones, roughly 70% of which appear only once. V was trimmed by 4 bases and J by 3 bases, leaving 14 bases between them. This CDR3 has 15 amino acids. CDR1 is SGHRS and CDR2 is YFSETQ in the germline V gene. Study-level points and caveats: At a 0.05 false discovery rate, a later analysis found 16,951 TCR beta sequences to be associated with HLA alleles.

What was sequenced was PBMCs. The rearrangement uses TRBV5-1 and TRBJ2-1; D perhaps matches TRBD1 (6 bases). The TCR comes from a man aged 55 to 69 in good health and CMV-seronegative. CDR3 sequence reads: CASSAETGFYNEQFF. The CDR3, as DNA: TGCGCCAGCAGCGCCGAAACAGGGTTCTACAATGAGCAGTTCTTC.